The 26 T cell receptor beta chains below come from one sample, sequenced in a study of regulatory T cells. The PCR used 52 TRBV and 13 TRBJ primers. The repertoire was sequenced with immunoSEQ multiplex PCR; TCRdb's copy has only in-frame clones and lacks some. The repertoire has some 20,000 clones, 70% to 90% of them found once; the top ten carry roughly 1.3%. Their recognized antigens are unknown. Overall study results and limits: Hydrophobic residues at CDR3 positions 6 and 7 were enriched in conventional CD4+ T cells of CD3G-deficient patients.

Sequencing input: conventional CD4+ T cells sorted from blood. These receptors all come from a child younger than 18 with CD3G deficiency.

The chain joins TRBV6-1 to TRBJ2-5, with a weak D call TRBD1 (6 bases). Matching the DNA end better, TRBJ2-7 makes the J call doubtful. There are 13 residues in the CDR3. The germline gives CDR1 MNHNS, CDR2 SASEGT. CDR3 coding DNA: TGTGCCAGCAGTGAAGGGGGGCGCTACGAGCAGTACTTC. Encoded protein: CASSEGGRYEQYF.

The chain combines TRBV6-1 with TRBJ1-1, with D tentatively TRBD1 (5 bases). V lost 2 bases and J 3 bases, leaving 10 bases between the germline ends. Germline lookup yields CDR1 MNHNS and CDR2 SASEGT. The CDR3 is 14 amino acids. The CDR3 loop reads CASSEPGIYTEAFF. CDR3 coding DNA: TGTGCCAGCAGTGAACCAGGGATATACACTGAAGCTTTCTTT.

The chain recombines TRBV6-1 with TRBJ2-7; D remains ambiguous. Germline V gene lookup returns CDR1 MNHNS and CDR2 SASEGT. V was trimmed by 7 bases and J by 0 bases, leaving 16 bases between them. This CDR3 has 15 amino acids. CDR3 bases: TGTGCCAGCACCGCCTTTTGGGCTACCTCCTACGAGCAGTACTTC. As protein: CASTAFWATSYEQYF.

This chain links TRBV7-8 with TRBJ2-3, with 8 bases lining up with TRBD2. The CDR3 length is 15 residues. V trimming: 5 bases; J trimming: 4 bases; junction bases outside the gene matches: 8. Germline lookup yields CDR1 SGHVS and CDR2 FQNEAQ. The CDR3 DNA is TGTGCCAGCAGCCCAGAGGGACTAGAGGCAGATACGCAGTATTTT. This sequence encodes CASSPEGLEADTQYF. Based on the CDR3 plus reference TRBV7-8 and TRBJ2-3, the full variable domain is GAGVSQSPRYKVAKRGQDVALRCDPISGHVSLFWYQQALGQGPEFLTYFQNEAQLDKSGLPSDRFFAERPEGSVSTLKIQRTQQEDSAVYLCASSPEGLEADTQYFGPGTRLTVL.

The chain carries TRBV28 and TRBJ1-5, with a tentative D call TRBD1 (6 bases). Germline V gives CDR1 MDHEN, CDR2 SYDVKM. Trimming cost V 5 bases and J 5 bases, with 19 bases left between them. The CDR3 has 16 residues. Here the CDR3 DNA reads TGTGCCAGCAGTAAGAACGCGGGCAGGGGATATCAGCCCCAGCATTTT. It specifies CASSKNAGRGYQPQHF.

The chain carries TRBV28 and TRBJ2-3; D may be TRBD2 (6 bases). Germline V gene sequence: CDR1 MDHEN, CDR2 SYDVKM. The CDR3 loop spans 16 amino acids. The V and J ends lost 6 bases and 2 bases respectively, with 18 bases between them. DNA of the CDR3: TGTGCCAGCAGCCCCTTGGGGGGTCGGCACACAGATACGCAGTATTTT. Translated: CASSPLGGRHTDTQYF.

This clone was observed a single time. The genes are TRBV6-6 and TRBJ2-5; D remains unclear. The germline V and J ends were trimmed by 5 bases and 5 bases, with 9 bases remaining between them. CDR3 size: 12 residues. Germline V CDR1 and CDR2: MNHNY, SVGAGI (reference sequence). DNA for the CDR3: TGTGCCAGCAGTGCACATCGGGAGACCCAGTACTTC. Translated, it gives CASSAHRETQYF.

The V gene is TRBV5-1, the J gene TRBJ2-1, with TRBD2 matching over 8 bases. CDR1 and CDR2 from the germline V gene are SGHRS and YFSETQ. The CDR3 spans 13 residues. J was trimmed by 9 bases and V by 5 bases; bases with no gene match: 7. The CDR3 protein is CASRAGVESEQFF. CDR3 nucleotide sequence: TGCGCCAGCAGAGCGGGAGTGGAAAGTGAGCAGTTCTTC.

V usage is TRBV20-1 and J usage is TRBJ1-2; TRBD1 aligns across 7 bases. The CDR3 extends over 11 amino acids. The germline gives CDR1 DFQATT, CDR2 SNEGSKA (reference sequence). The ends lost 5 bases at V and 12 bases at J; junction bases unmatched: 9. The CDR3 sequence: CSAAGQAGDTF. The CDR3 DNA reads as TGCAGTGCTGCAGGACAGGCTGGAGACACCTTC.

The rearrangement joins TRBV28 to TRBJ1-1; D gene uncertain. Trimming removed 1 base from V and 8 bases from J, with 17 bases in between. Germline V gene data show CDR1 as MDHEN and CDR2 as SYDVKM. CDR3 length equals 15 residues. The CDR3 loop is CASSLSQNRKSEAFF. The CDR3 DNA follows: TGTGCCAGCAGTTTATCGCAAAACAGAAAAAGCGAAGCTTTCTTT. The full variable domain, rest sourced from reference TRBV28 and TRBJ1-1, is DVKVTQSSRYLVKRTGEKVFLECVQDMDHENMFWYRQDPGLGLRLIYFSYDVKMKEKGDIPEGYSVSREKKERFSLILESASTNQTSMYLCASSLSQNRKSEAFFGQGTRLTVV.

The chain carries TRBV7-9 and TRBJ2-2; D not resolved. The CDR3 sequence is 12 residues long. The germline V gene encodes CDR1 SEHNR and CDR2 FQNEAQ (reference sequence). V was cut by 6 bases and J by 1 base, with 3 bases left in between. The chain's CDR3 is CASRWNTGELFF. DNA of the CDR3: TGTGCCAGCAGATGGAACACCGGGGAGCTGTTTTTT.

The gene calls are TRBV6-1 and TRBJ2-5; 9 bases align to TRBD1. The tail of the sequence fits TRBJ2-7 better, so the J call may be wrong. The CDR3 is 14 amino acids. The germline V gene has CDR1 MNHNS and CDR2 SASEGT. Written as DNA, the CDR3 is TGTGCCAGCCGGACAGGGGAGGGGTTCTACGAGCAGTACTTC. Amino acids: CASRTGEGFYEQYF.

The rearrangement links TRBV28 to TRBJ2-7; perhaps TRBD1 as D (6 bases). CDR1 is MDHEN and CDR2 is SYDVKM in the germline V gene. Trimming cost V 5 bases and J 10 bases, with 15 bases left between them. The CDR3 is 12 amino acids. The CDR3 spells CASSISQGSQYF. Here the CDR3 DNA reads TGTGCCAGCAGTATCTCACAGGGATCCCAGTACTTC. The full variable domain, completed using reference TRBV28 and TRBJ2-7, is DVKVTQSSRYLVKRTGEKVFLECVQDMDHENMFWYRQDPGLGLRLIYFSYDVKMKEKGDIPEGYSVSREKKERFSLILESASTNQTSMYLCASSISQGSQYFGPGTRLTVT.

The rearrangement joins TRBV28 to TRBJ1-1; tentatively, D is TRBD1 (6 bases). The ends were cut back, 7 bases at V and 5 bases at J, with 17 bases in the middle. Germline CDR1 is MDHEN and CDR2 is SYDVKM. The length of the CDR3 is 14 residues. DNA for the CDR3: TGTGCCAGCATGGGGGGCTTTGGGAAAACTGAAGCTTTCTTT. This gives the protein CASMGGFGKTEAFF.

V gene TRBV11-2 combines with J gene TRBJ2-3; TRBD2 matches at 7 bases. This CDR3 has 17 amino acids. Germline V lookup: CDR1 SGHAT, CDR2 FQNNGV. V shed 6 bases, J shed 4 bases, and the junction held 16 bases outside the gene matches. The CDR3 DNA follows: TGTGCCAGCAGTTCTGGGGGGGGTCGAACTTGGGCAGATACGCAGTATTTT. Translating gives CASSSGGGRTWADTQYF.

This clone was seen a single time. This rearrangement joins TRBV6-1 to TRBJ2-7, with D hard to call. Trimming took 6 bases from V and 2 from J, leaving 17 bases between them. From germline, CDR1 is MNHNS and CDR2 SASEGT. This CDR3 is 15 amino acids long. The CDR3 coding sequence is TGTGCCAGCAGCTCCGGCGGCTTCTCAACCTACGAGCAGTACTTC. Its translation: CASSSGGFSTYEQYF.

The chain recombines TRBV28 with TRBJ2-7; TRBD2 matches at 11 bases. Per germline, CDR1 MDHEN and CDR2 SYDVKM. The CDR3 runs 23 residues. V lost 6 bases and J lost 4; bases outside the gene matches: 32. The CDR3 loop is CASSRGRDRVIASGRRRSYEQYF. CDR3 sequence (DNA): TGTGCCAGCAGCCGGGGAAGGGACAGGGTAATAGCTAGCGGGAGGAGGAGGTCTTACGAGCAGTACTTC.

The CDR3 protein is CASSLRGQGASKNIQYF. The CDR3 DNA reads as TGTGCCAGCAGTCTCCGAGGACAGGGGGCTTCCAAAAACATTCAGTACTTC. V usage is TRBV28 and J usage is TRBJ2-4; 11 bases match TRBD1. The V gene end was trimmed by 5 bases and the J gene end by 2 bases; junction bases not matched to a gene: 8. The CDR3 has 17 residues. CDR1 MDHEN and CDR2 SYDVKM come from the germline V gene.

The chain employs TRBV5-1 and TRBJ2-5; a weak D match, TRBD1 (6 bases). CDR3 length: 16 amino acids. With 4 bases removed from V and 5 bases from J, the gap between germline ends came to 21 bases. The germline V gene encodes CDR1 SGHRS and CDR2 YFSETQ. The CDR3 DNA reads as TGCGCCAGCAGCCCAGGACGACAGGAGGAGGTGGAGACCCAGTACTTC. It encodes CASSPGRQEEVETQYF.

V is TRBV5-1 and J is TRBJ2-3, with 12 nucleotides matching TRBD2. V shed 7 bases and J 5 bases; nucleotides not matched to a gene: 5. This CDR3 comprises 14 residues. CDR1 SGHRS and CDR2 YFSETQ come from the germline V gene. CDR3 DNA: TGCGCCAGCCGACTAGCGGGAGTTGTAGATACGCAGTATTTT. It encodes CASRLAGVVDTQYF.

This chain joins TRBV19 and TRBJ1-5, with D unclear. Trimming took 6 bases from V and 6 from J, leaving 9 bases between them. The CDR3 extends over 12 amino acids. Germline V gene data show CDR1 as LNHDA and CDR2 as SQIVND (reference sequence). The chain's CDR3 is CASSLPFQPQHF. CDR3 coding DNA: TGTGCCAGTAGCCTTCCGTTTCAGCCCCAGCATTTT.

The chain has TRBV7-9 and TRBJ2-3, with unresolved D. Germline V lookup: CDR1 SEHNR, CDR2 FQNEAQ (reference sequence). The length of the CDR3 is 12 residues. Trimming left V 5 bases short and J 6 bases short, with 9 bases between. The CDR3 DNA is TGTGCCAGCAGCCCCGACTTGGATACGCAGTATTTT. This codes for CASSPDLDTQYF.

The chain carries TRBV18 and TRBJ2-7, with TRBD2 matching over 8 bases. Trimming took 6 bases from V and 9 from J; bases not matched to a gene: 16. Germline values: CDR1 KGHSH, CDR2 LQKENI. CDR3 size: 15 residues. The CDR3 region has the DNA TGTGCCAGCTCCGAATCTTTGGTAGCGGGAACCGGGCAGTACTTC. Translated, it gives CASSESLVAGTGQYF.

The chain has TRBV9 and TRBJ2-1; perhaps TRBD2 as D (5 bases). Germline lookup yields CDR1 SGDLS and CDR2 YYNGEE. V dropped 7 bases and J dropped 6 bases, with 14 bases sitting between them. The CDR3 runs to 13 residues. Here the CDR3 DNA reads TGTGCCAGCGGAGGACCCGGCGGCAATGAGCAGTTCTTC. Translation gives CASGGPGGNEQFF.

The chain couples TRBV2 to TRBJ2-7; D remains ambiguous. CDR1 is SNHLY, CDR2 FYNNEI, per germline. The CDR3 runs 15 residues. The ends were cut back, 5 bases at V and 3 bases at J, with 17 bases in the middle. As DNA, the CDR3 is TGTGCCAGCAGTCCCGTTGGCAGGAGCAACTACGAGCAGTACTTC. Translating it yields CASSPVGRSNYEQYF.

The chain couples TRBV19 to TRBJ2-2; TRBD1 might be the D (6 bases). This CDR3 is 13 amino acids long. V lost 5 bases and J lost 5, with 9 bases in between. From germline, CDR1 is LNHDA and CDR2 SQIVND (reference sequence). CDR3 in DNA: TGTGCCAGTAGTGAACAGGGTACCGGGGAGCTGTTTTTT. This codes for CASSEQGTGELFF.